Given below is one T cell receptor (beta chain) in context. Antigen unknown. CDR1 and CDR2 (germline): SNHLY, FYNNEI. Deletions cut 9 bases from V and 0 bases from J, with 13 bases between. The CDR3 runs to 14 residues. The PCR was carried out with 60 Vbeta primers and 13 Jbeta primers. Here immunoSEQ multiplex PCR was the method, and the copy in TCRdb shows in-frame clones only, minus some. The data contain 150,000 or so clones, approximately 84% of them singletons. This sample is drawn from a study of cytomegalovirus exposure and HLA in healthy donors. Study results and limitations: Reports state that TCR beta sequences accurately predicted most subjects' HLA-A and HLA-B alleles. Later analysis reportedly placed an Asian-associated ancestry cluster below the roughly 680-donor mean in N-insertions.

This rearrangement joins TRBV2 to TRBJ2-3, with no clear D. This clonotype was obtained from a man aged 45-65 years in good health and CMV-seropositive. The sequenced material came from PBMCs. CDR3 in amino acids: CARLRLDSTDTQYF. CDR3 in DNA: TGTGCCAGATTACGACTGGATAGCACAGATACGCAGTATTTT. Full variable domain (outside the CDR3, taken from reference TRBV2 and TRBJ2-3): EPEVTQTPSHQVTQMGQEVILRCVPISNHLYFYWYRQILGQKVEFLVSFYNNEISEKSEIFDDQFSVERPDGSNFTLKIRSTKLEDSAMYFCARLRLDSTDTQYFGPGTRLTVL.